The 32 T cell receptor beta chains reported below all come from one sample, sequenced in a study of chronic HIV infection and antiretroviral therapy (dated by TCRdb to between 2015 and 2017). The library was prepared using 5' RACE. The sample was run on an Illumina MiSeq. The public reads were quality trimmed at Q25 with fastp and then assembled into clones with MiXCR by TCRdb, keeping productive beta chains. Rows with a matching CDR3 protein are joined into one entry that keeps the most common DNA and genes. The sample data list tens of thousands of distinct CDR3 sequences, and 8.2% of these were observed just once. 2.9% of the sample is held by the ten biggest clonotypes. What was sequenced was peripheral blood. The receptors originated from an adult who had HIV and had not received antiretroviral therapy, or was an uninfected healthy control (not recorded which).

The table lists this clonotype with a few counts. The chain links TRBV28 to TRBJ2-6; weak D call: TRBD1 (5 bases). The length of the CDR3 is 15 residues. Trimming pared 6 bases from V and 1 base from J, leaving 10 bases between. Germline V gene lookup returns CDR1 MDHEN and CDR2 SYDVKM. The CDR3 is CASRKNRSGANVLTF. Here the CDR3 DNA reads TGTGCCAGCAGGAAAAACAGGTCTGGGGCCAACGTCCTGACTTTC.

This clonotype was recorded many times. The rearrangement uses TRBV20-1 and TRBJ1-2, with D perhaps matching TRBD1 (6 bases). Germline loops: CDR1 DFQATT, CDR2 SNEGSKA (reference sequence). The V and J ends lost 6 bases and 4 bases respectively, with 21 bases between them. This CDR3 is 15 amino acids long. The CDR3 sequence is CSAPDSPEIFYGYTF. In nucleotides, the CDR3 is TGCAGTGCGCCGGACAGCCCTGAGATTTTCTATGGCTACACCTTC.

The chain uses TRBV29-1 and TRBJ2-2; 8 bases agree with TRBD1. V gave up 8 bases and J gave up 7 bases; unmatched junction bases: 6. The CDR3 contains 12 residues. CDR1 is SQVTM, CDR2 ANQGSEA, per germline. CDR3 bases: TGCAGCTTCAGGGGGCTCGGCGGGGAGCTGTTTTTT. Translated: CSFRGLGGELFF.

This clonotype was seen repeatedly, ten times or more. This chain links TRBV7-9 with TRBJ2-7; possibly TRBD1 or TRBD2 for D (5 bases each). This CDR3 spans 15 amino acids. V was cut by 7 bases and J by 2 bases, with 18 bases left in between. Germline values: CDR1 SEHNR, CDR2 FQNEAQ (reference sequence). CDR3 protein: CASNRGAGNAYEQYF. CDR3 bases: TGTGCCAGCAACCGAGGGGCAGGGAATGCCTACGAGCAGTACTTC. The whole variable domain, remainder taken from reference TRBV7-9 and TRBJ2-7, is DTGVSQNPRHKITKRGQNVTFRCDPISEHNRLYWYRQTLGQGPEFLTYFQNEAQLEKSRLLSDRFSAERPKGSFSTLEIQRTEQGDSAMYLCASNRGAGNAYEQYFGPGTRLTVT.

This clonotype occurred a few times. V is TRBV11-1 and J is TRBJ2-7; D gene uncertain. This CDR3 is 14 amino acids long. Trimming removed 2 bases at V and 4 bases at J, with 12 bases between. Germline CDR1 SGHAT, CDR2 FQDESV (reference sequence). DNA for the CDR3: TGTGCCAGCAGCTTAAGAGCAGGAGATTACGAGCAGTACTTC. It specifies CASSLRAGDYEQYF. The full variable domain, in which reference TRBV11-1 and TRBJ2-7 provide the parts outside the CDR3, is EAEVAQSPRYKITEKSQAVAFWCDPISGHATLYWYRQILGQGPELLVQFQDESVVDDSQLPKDRFSAERLKGVDSTLKIQPAELGDSAMYLCASSLRAGDYEQYFGPGTRLTVT.

There are a few counts of this clonotype. The V call is TRBV29-1, the J call TRBJ2-5; D might be TRBD1 or TRBD2, each matching 5 bases. CDR1 and CDR2 from the germline V gene are SQVTM and ANQGSEA. CDR3 length: 11 residues. V gave up 7 bases and J gave up 6 bases, with 12 bases separating them. CDR3 DNA sequence: TGCAGCGGTGGGGGTTATAAGACCCAGTACTTC. It codes for CSGGGYKTQYF.

The rearrangement links TRBV28 to TRBJ1-4; a possible D gene is TRBD1 (5 bases). This CDR3 comprises 13 residues. V was pared by 7 bases and J by 8 bases, with 14 bases between. The germline V gene encodes CDR1 MDHEN and CDR2 SYDVKM. Here the CDR3 reads CASTVQGWEKLFF. For the CDR3, the DNA is TGTGCCAGCACTGTTCAGGGTTGGGAAAAACTGTTTTTT.

In this sample, this clonotype turned up a few times. The CDR3 DNA sequence: TGTGCCAGCAGTTTAGGACTAGCGGGAATACTAGCCAAAAACATTCAGTACTTC. It yields the protein CASSLGLAGILAKNIQYF. V usage is TRBV28 and J usage is TRBJ2-4; 12 positions match TRBD2. Looked up from germline, CDR1 is MDHEN and CDR2 is SYDVKM. Trimming took 2 bases from V and 0 from J; bases not matched to a gene: 5. The CDR3 is 18 amino acids.

This clonotype has at least ten counts. V is TRBV2 and J is TRBJ2-1, with 8 bases identical to TRBD2. This CDR3 has 15 amino acids. The V segment lost 4 bases and the J segment 2 bases; nucleotides outside the gene matches: 4. Germline V gene sequence: CDR1 SNHLY, CDR2 FYNNEI. The CDR3 DNA follows: TGTGCCAGCAGTGGTCATAGCGGGACCTACAATGAGCAGTTCTTC. Translating gives CASSGHSGTYNEQFF.

This clonotype was detected a few times. The chain employs TRBV29-1 and TRBJ2-3; tentatively, D is TRBD2 (6 bases). This CDR3 region has 13 residues. The germline gives CDR1 SQVTM, CDR2 ANQGSEA. The V gene lost 3 bases and the J gene lost 6 bases, with 13 bases spanning the gap. CDR3 loop: CSVDRGSDDTQYF. As DNA, the CDR3 is TGCAGCGTTGATCGGGGGAGTGATGATACGCAGTATTTT.

The chain recombines TRBV20-1 with TRBJ1-5; a possible D gene is TRBD1 (6 bases). CDR1 and CDR2 from the germline V gene are DFQATT and SNEGSKA (reference sequence). The ends were cut back, 6 bases at V and 6 bases at J, with 15 bases in the middle. This CDR3 region has 13 residues. The DNA of the CDR3 is TGCAGTGCCCTGAACAGGGCGGGTCAGCCCCAGCATTTT. It yields the protein CSALNRAGQPQHF.

The chain links TRBV7-3 to TRBJ2-7; D perhaps matches TRBD1 (6 bases). This CDR3 spans 13 amino acids. Germline V lookup: CDR1 SGHTA, CDR2 FQGTGA. V was clipped by 4 bases and J by 2 bases, with 9 bases between them. Here the CDR3 reads CASSSDRTYEQYF. In nucleotides, the CDR3 is TGTGCCAGCAGCTCGGACAGAACCTACGAGCAGTACTTC. The variable domain in full, with the rest retrieved from reference TRBV7-3 and TRBJ2-7, is GAGVSQTPSNKVTEKGKYVELRCDPISGHTALYWYRQSLGQGPEFLIYFQGTGAADDSGLPNDRFFAVRPEGSVSTLKIQRTERGDSAVYLCASSSDRTYEQYFGPGTRLTVT.

The chain has TRBV24-1 and TRBJ2-1; 9 nucleotides line up with TRBD2. The germline gives CDR1 KGHDR, CDR2 SFDVKD. V lost 6 bases, J lost 3 bases, and 14 bases stayed unmatched. The CDR3 consists of 18 residues. CDR3 residues: CATSRAPSTSGNYNEQFF. The CDR3 nucleotides read TGTGCCACCAGTCGCGCCCCGTCGACTAGCGGAAACTACAATGAGCAGTTCTTC.

This clonotype was observed a handful of times. The rearrangement links TRBV11-2 to TRBJ2-5; D uncertain. Per the germline V gene, CDR1 is SGHAT and CDR2 is FQNNGV. The V and J ends lost 6 bases and 2 bases respectively, with 16 bases between them. The CDR3 spans 15 residues. CDR3: CASRSLRREQETQYF. The CDR3 DNA follows: TGTGCCAGCAGGAGCCTCAGGAGAGAGCAAGAGACCCAGTACTTC.

This clonotype was recorded at least ten times. CDR3: CASSLYDSKYLFF. The CDR3 region has the DNA TGTGCCAGCAGTTTATACGACAGCAAGTACCTGTTTTTT. The gene calls are TRBV28 and TRBJ1-4; perhaps TRBD1 as D (5 bases). The length of the CDR3 is 13 residues. Per germline, CDR1 MDHEN and CDR2 SYDVKM. Trimming took off 1 base at V and 14 bases at J, with 14 bases between the two ends.

V is TRBV29-1 and J is TRBJ1-1; D is unresolved. The V and J ends lost 3 bases and 8 bases respectively, with 10 bases between them. Per germline, CDR1 SQVTM and CDR2 ANQGSEA. The length of the CDR3 is 11 residues. DNA for the CDR3: TGCAGCGTTGACCGGGGTGTGGAAGCTTTCTTT. Protein: CSVDRGVEAFF.

This clonotype was seen repeatedly, ten times or more. This chain joins TRBV12-3 or TRBV12-4 and TRBJ2-7; D uncertain. V was shortened by 5 bases and J by 3 bases, with 11 bases between the two germline ends. The CDR3 has 13 residues. Here the CDR3 DNA reads TGTGCCAGCAGTCGCACCCCGGGCTACGAGCAGTACTTC. Protein: CASSRTPGYEQYF.

The gene calls are TRBV28 and TRBJ1-4, with TRBD1 matching over 9 bases. This CDR3 is 15 amino acids long. The V gene's germline CDR1 is MDHEN and CDR2 SYDVKM. V was pared by 5 bases and J by 8 bases, with 9 bases of the junction left unmatched. The CDR3 nucleotides are TGTGCCAGCAGTCCCACAGGGACAGGGCAGGAAAAACTGTTTTTT. Translated, it gives CASSPTGTGQEKLFF.

This clonotype was observed many times. V usage is TRBV4-1 and J usage is TRBJ2-1; 14 bases align to TRBD2. V lost 4 bases, J lost 8 bases, and 4 bases stayed unmatched. This CDR3 has 15 amino acids. Germline CDR1 reads MGHRA; CDR2 reads YSYEKL. CDR3 sequence: CASSPGTSGSDEQFF. In DNA, the CDR3 is TGCGCCAGCAGCCCCGGGACTAGCGGGAGCGATGAGCAGTTCTTC.

This clonotype was seen at least ten times. V is TRBV20-1 and J is TRBJ2-2; possible D gene TRBD1, 6 bases. The germline V gene has CDR1 DFQATT and CDR2 SNEGSKA (reference sequence). The ends were cut back, 6 bases at V and 0 bases at J, with 11 bases in the middle. The CDR3 length is 14 residues. The CDR3 is CSAQGTSNTGELFF. In DNA form, the CDR3 reads TGCAGTGCCCAAGGGACATCGAACACCGGGGAGCTGTTTTTT.

The sample holds many counts of this clonotype. The chain couples TRBV28 to TRBJ2-3; TRBD2 is a possible D gene (5 bases). V was shortened by 4 bases and J by 4 bases, with 15 bases between the two germline ends. CDR1 and CDR2 from the germline V gene are MDHEN and SYDVKM. The CDR3 spans 15 residues. This CDR3 is CASSSRGKPADTQYF. The CDR3 nucleotides read TGTGCCAGCAGTTCACGGGGTAAACCGGCAGATACGCAGTATTTT.

This clonotype was recorded a few times. The gene calls are TRBV28 and TRBJ2-3; D uncertain. CDR3 length: 13 residues. V was trimmed by 7 bases and J by 0 bases, leaving 8 bases between them. The germline V gene encodes CDR1 MDHEN and CDR2 SYDVKM. The CDR3 DNA sequence: TGTGCCAGCAACCCCTATAGCACAGATACGCAGTATTTT. Amino acid sequence: CASNPYSTDTQYF.

At least ten counts were recorded for this clonotype. The chain combines TRBV11-2 with TRBJ1-1; TRBD1 aligns across 7 bases. V was pared by 4 bases and J by 1 base, with 3 bases of the junction left unmatched. The CDR3 totals 14 residues. The germline CDR1 and CDR2 sequences are SGHAT and FQNNGV. DNA for the CDR3: TGTGCCAGCAGCTCAGGGACAGAGAACACTGAAGCTTTCTTT. The encoded protein is CASSSGTENTEAFF.

This clonotype showed up just a few times. This chain joins TRBV28 and TRBJ2-6, with a possible D match to TRBD1 (6 bases). This CDR3 contains 17 residues. Germline loops: CDR1 MDHEN, CDR2 SYDVKM. V was pared by 4 bases and J by 0 bases, with 13 bases between. CDR3 sequence: CASSSGTPYSGANVLTF. DNA of the CDR3: TGTGCCAGCAGTTCCGGGACACCCTACTCTGGGGCCAACGTCCTGACTTTC.

The chain uses TRBV6-6 and TRBJ2-7, with D possibly matching TRBD2 (6 bases). The V gene lost 6 bases and the J gene lost 3 bases, with 15 bases spanning the gap. The CDR3 runs 14 residues. Germline loops: CDR1 MNHNY, CDR2 SVGAGI (reference sequence). This CDR3 is CASRNRDLSYEQYF. The CDR3 region has the DNA TGTGCCAGCAGGAACCGGGACTTAAGCTACGAGCAGTACTTC.

The chain carries TRBV27 and TRBJ2-1; 7 bases are a match to TRBD2. The germline gives CDR1 MNHEY, CDR2 SMNVEV (reference sequence). After removal of 0 bases from V and 6 bases from J, the junction contained 11 bases not matched to a gene. CDR3 length: 17 amino acids. CDR3 DNA: TGTGCCAGCAGTTTATCGATGGGGACTACTTTTGGCAATGAGCAGTTCTTC. Protein product: CASSLSMGTTFGNEQFF.

The V call is TRBV28, the J call TRBJ1-2; D is possibly TRBD1 (5 bases). V was shortened by 5 bases and J by 6 bases, with 13 bases between the two germline ends. The CDR3 loop spans 13 amino acids. Germline V gene sequence: CDR1 MDHEN, CDR2 SYDVKM. The CDR3 DNA reads TGTGCCAGCAGTCCACAGGTTGTGGATGGCTACACCTTC. Translation: CASSPQVVDGYTF.

The sample holds many counts of this clonotype. V is TRBV10-3 and J is TRBJ2-7, with a weak D call TRBD1 (8 bases). The V gene's germline CDR1 is ENHRY and CDR2 SYGVKD. Trimming removed 3 bases at V and 5 bases at J, with 14 bases between. The CDR3 has 14 amino acids. CDR3 nucleotides: TGTGCCATCAGTGAAGCGGGACAGGCCCACGAGCAGTACTTC. Protein product: CAISEAGQAHEQYF.

This clonotype was counted many times. The rearrangement joins TRBV14 to TRBJ2-5, with 8 bases lining up with TRBD1. Germline V lookup: CDR1 SGHDN, CDR2 FVKESK. CDR3 length equals 17 residues. J lost 3 bases, V lost 0 bases, and 9 bases had no gene match. CDR3 residues: CASSQESPVTGEETQYF. In DNA form, the CDR3 reads TGTGCCAGCAGCCAAGAGTCTCCGGTGACAGGGGAAGAGACCCAGTACTTC.

This clonotype was seen ten or more times. The chain links TRBV28 to TRBJ2-3; the D is unclear. The germline gives CDR1 MDHEN, CDR2 SYDVKM. Deletions cut 2 bases from V and 1 base from J, with 7 bases between. CDR3 size: 14 residues. The CDR3 nucleotides are TGTGCCAGCAGTTTAGAACAGCGCACAGATACGCAGTATTTT. It encodes CASSLEQRTDTQYF.

This clonotype showed up many times. The genes are TRBV5-1 and TRBJ1-1, with unresolved D. Germline CDR1 reads SGHRS; CDR2 reads YFSETQ. The CDR3 has 11 amino acids. The V gene lost 6 bases and the J gene lost 6 bases, with 9 bases spanning the gap. CDR3 nucleotide sequence: TGCGCCAGCACCATTGGGTCTGAAGCTTTCTTT. This gives the protein CASTIGSEAFF.

The chain has TRBV2 and TRBJ2-3, with no clear D. Deletions cut 6 bases from V and 2 bases from J, with 6 bases between. CDR3 length: 12 residues. Germline lookup yields CDR1 SNHLY and CDR2 FYNNEI. As DNA, the CDR3 is TGTGCCAGCAGGGGCTACACAGATACGCAGTATTTT. Its translation: CASRGYTDTQYF.